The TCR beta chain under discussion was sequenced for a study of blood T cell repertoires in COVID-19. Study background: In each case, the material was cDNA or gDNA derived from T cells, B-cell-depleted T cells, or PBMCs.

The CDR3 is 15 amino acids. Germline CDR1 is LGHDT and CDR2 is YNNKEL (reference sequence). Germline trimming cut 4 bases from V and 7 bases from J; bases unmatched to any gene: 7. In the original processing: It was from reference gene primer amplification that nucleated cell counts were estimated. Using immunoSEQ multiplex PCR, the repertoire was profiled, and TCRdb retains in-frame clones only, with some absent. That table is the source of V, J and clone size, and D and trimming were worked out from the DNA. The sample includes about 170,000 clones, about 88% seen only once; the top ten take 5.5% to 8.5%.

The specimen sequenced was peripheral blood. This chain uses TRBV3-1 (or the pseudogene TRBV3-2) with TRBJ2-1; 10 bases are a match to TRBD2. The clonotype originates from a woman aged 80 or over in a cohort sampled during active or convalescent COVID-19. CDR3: CASSPLNSGRNEQFF. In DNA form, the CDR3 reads TGTGCCAGCAGCCCCTTAAATAGCGGGAGGAATGAGCAGTTCTTC.